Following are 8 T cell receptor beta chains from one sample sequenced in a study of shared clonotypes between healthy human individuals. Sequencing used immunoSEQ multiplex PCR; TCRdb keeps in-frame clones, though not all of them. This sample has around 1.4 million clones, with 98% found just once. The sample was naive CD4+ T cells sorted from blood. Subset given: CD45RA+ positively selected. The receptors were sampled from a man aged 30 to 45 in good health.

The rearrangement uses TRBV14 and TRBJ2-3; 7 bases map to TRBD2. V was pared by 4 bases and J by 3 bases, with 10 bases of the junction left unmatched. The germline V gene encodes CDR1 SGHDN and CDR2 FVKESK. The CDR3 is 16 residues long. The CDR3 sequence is CASSLTSALSTDTQYF. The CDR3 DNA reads TGTGCCAGCAGCCTTACTAGCGCCCTATCAACAGATACGCAGTATTTT.

CDR3 nucleotide sequence: TGTGCCAGCAGCTTGGGCGGGACAGGGGTTAATGAAAAACTGTTTTTT. Translation gives CASSLGGTGVNEKLFF. The V gene is TRBV5-4, the J gene TRBJ1-4; 10 bases are a match to TRBD1. The CDR3 runs to 16 residues. Germline V gene data show CDR1 as SGHNT and CDR2 as YYREEE (reference sequence). The ends lost 0 bases at V and 4 bases at J; junction bases unmatched: 3.

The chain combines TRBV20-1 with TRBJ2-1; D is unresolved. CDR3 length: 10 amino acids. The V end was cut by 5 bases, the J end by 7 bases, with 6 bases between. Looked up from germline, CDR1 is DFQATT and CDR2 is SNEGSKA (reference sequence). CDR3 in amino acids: CSAHLNEQFF. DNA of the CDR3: TGCAGTGCTCATCTGAATGAGCAGTTCTTC.

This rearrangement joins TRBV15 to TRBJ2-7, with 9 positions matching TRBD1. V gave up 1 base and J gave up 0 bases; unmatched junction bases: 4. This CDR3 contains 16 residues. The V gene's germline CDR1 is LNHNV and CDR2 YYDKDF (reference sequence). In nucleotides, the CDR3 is TGTGCCACCAGCAGAGGTGACAGGGGGGGCTCCTACGAGCAGTACTTC. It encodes CATSRGDRGGSYEQYF.

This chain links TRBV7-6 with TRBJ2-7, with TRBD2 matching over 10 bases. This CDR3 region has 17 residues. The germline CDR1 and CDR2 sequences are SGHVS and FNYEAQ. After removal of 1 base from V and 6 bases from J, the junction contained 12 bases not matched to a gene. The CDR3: CASSLVLASGRSPEQYF. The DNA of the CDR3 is TGTGCCAGCAGCTTAGTCTTAGCTAGCGGGAGATCCCCCGAGCAGTACTTC. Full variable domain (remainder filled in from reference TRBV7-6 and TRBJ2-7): GAGVSQSPRYKVTKRGQDVALRCDPISGHVSLYWYRQALGQGPEFLTYFNYEAQQDKSGLPNDRFSAERPEGSISTLTIQRTEQRDSAMYRCASSLVLASGRSPEQYFGPGTRLTVT.

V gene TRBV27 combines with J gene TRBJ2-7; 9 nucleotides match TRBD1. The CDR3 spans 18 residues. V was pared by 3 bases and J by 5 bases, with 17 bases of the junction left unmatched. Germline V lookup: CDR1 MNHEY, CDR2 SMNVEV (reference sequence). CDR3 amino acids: CASSFGTNYGQGIHEQYF. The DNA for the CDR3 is TGTGCCAGCAGTTTCGGTACAAATTACGGACAGGGGATACACGAGCAGTACTTC.

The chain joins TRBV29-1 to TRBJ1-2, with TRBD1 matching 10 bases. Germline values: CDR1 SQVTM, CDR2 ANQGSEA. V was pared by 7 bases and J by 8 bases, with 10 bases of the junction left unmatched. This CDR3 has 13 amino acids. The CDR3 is CSAGTGESDGYTF. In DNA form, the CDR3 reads TGCAGCGCAGGGACAGGGGAAAGTGACGGCTACACCTTC.

The CDR3 DNA reads as TGCGCCAGCAGCATACCCACAGGGGGTGGGGAAGCTTTCTTT. Translating gives CASSIPTGGGEAFF. This sequence joins TRBV5-1 and TRBJ1-1; 8 bases are shared with TRBD1. V lost 4 bases, J lost 8 bases, and 10 bases stayed unmatched. The CDR3 covers 14 residues. Germline V gene sequence: CDR1 SGHRS, CDR2 YFSETQ.